This passage covers 6 T cell receptor beta chains from one sample sequenced in a study of blood T cell repertoires in COVID-19. Libraries were prepared by immunoSEQ multiplex PCR; TCRdb keeps only in-frame clonotypes and omits some of them. The sample carries a few hundred thousand clones, 80% recorded once. Sequencing was performed on PBMCs or T cells enriched from blood (not recorded which). The receptors stem from a woman aged 40 to 55 with acute COVID-19.

V is TRBV19 and J is TRBJ2-7; D uncertain. Per the germline V gene, CDR1 is LNHDA and CDR2 is SQIVND (reference sequence). The germline V and J ends were trimmed by 1 base and 4 bases, with 11 bases remaining between them. The CDR3 covers 14 residues. The DNA of the CDR3 is TGTGCCAGTAGTATAGGGGCAGGTCGGTACGAGCAGTACTTC. Translating gives CASSIGAGRYEQYF.

The chain recombines TRBV6-5 with TRBJ2-7, with TRBD1 identical over 7 bases. Germline V gene data show CDR1 as MNHEY and CDR2 as SVGAGI. Trimming at V came to 6 bases and at J to 1 base, leaving 9 bases not matched to a gene. This CDR3 spans 15 amino acids. The CDR3 spells CASRMTGTASYEQYF. In DNA form, the CDR3 reads TGTGCCAGCAGGATGACCGGGACAGCATCCTACGAGCAGTACTTC.

J is TRBJ1-1 and V is TRBV11-3; TRBD1 aligns across 7 bases. With V trimmed by 5 bases and J by 9 bases, 6 bases remained unmatched. This CDR3 is 12 amino acids long. Germline V gene sequence: CDR1 SGHNT, CDR2 YENEEA. CDR3 DNA sequence: TGTGCCAGCAGCGCCCGGGACAGTCAAGCTTTCTTT. It encodes CASSARDSQAFF.

The chain recombines TRBV15 with TRBJ2-7; D unclear. The CDR3 totals 13 residues. Deletions cut 1 base from V and 4 bases from J, with 8 bases between. Germline loops: CDR1 LNHNV, CDR2 YYDKDF (reference sequence). Here the CDR3 reads CATSRVSVYEQYF. CDR3 sequence (DNA): TGTGCCACCAGCAGAGTATCGGTTTACGAGCAGTACTTC.

The chain recombines TRBV14 with TRBJ2-5; TRBD1 aligns across 7 bases. V trimming: 3 bases; J trimming: 4 bases; junction bases outside the gene matches: 8. The CDR3 sequence is 15 residues long. CDR1 and CDR2 from the germline V gene are SGHDN and FVKESK. The CDR3 is CASSQIGGERETQYF. In DNA form, the CDR3 reads TGTGCCAGCAGCCAGATAGGGGGCGAACGAGAGACCCAGTACTTC.

The rearrangement links TRBV4-2 to TRBJ1-3; D may be TRBD1 (6 bases). The CDR3 has 16 residues. In germline, CDR1 is LGHNA, CDR2 YNFKEQ. The V end lost 0 bases, the J end lost 4 bases, and 13 bases lay between the germline ends. CDR3 loop: CASSQDGSGVGNTIYF. CDR3 nucleotide sequence: TGTGCCAGCAGCCAAGATGGGTCAGGGGTCGGAAACACCATATATTTT.